The 23 T cell receptor beta chains below all came from one sample that was sequenced in a study of control samples from healthy donors and cancer patients. The repertoire was sequenced with immunoSEQ multiplex PCR; TCRdb's copy has only in-frame clones and lacks some. Found here are 150,000 to 200,000 clones, approximately 90% of them singletons; the top ten hold 0.55% to 0.7%. The sample was blood. The source of these receptors is a woman aged 25 to 45 in good health.

The rearrangement uses TRBV7-8 and TRBJ1-4; D may be TRBD1 (6 bases). V dropped 5 bases and J dropped 8 bases, with 12 bases sitting between them. Germline V gives CDR1 SGHVS, CDR2 FQNEAQ. CDR3 length: 13 residues. This CDR3 is CASSRLDSEKLFF. As DNA, the CDR3 is TGTGCCAGCAGCCGGCTGGACAGCGAAAAACTGTTTTTT.

The V call is TRBV2, the J call TRBJ2-2; the D is unclear. This CDR3 comprises 13 residues. Germline V gives CDR1 SNHLY, CDR2 FYNNEI. Deletions cut 6 bases from V and 6 bases from J, with 11 bases between. The CDR3 nucleotides read TGTGCCAGCAGGGCAGAGGCGGCCGGGGAGCTGTTTTTT. Translated: CASRAEAAGELFF.

The chain combines TRBV7-9 with TRBJ1-1; TRBD1 might be the D (5 bases). Germline-derived CDR1 and CDR2 are SEHNR and FQNEAQ (reference sequence). V lost 4 bases, J lost 4 bases, and 10 bases lay in between. The CDR3 extends over 13 amino acids. For the CDR3, the DNA is TGTGCCAGCAGCTACGAGAGGGGCACTGAAGCTTTCTTT. Its translation is CASSYERGTEAFF.

This chain links TRBV24-1 with TRBJ2-7, with D possibly matching TRBD1 (5 bases). The ends were cut back, 0 bases at V and 2 bases at J, with 7 bases in the middle. The CDR3 sequence is 14 residues long. Germline V gene sequence: CDR1 KGHDR, CDR2 SFDVKD. The DNA for the CDR3 is TGTGCCACCAGTGATTTGGCCAGGGCCTACGAGCAGTACTTC. It specifies CATSDLARAYEQYF.

This clone occurred a few times. V and J are TRBV27 and TRBJ1-2; D is ambiguous. This CDR3 is built from 12 residues. Germline CDR1 is MNHEY and CDR2 is SMNVEV (reference sequence). The V gene lost 8 bases and the J gene lost 3 bases, with 10 bases spanning the gap. CDR3 nucleotide sequence: TGTGCCAGCGCGAACCCGTACTATGGCTACACCTTC. It is translated as CASANPYYGYTF.

With respect to this clone: Other nucleotide sequences from this sample produce the same CDR3. V is TRBV6-5 and J is TRBJ2-5, with D maybe TRBD1 (5 bases). V was pared by 2 bases and J by 0 bases, with 7 bases between. The CDR3 extends over 14 amino acids. The germline gives CDR1 MNHEY, CDR2 SVGAGI. CDR3 amino acids: CASSYSRDQETQYF. CDR3 coding DNA: TGTGCCAGCAGTTACAGCAGGGACCAAGAGACCCAGTACTTC.

This clone showed up just a few times. The chain links TRBV6-4 to TRBJ2-3, with 11 bases fitting TRBD1. The germline V gene encodes CDR1 MRHNA and CDR2 SNTAGT. The CDR3 has 15 amino acids. The V and J ends lost 2 bases and 5 bases, in that order; junction bases with no gene match: 3. The CDR3 sequence: CASSDGTGGGDTQYF. The CDR3 nucleotides are TGTGCCAGCAGTGACGGGACAGGGGGTGGAGATACGCAGTATTTT.

The chain carries TRBV29-1 and TRBJ1-4, with D possibly being TRBD1 (5 bases). From germline, CDR1 is SQVTM and CDR2 ANQGSEA. The CDR3 is 15 residues long. V was shortened by 7 bases and J by 8 bases, with 23 bases between the two germline ends. The CDR3 here is CSAVAWGRSDEKLFF. The CDR3, as DNA: TGCAGCGCTGTGGCGTGGGGGAGAAGTGACGAAAAACTGTTTTTT.

The rearrangement uses TRBV28 and TRBJ1-6; D remains unclear. The CDR3 is 16 amino acids. Trimming left V 7 bases short and J 3 bases short, with 16 bases between. Germline CDR1 MDHEN, CDR2 SYDVKM. CDR3 nucleotides: TGTGCCAGCAAAACTAACAGTCCCTTCTATAATTCACCCCTCCACTTT. As protein: CASKTNSPFYNSPLHF.

The V and J genes are TRBV15 and TRBJ2-7; 8 bases map to TRBD2. J was trimmed by 6 bases and V by 4 bases; bases with no gene match: 2. CDR1 is LNHNV and CDR2 is YYDKDF in the germline V gene (reference sequence). The CDR3 length is 12 residues. CDR3 loop: CATSTGRGEQYF. CDR3 coding DNA: TGTGCCACCAGCACCGGGAGGGGCGAGCAGTACTTC.

The chain couples TRBV7-2 to TRBJ2-3; 15 bases map to TRBD2. CDR1 and CDR2 from the germline V gene are SGHTA and FQGNSA. J was trimmed by 1 base and V by 4 bases; bases with no gene match: 3. This CDR3 contains 17 residues. CDR3 sequence: CASSSRTSGRGTDTQYF. CDR3 DNA sequence: TGTGCCAGCAGCTCCAGGACTAGCGGGAGGGGCACAGATACGCAGTATTTT.

The chain links TRBV4-2 to TRBJ2-1; 11 bases line up with TRBD2. CDR3 length: 16 amino acids. The V segment lost 4 bases and the J segment 10 bases; nucleotides outside the gene matches: 12. CDR1 is LGHNA, CDR2 YNFKEQ, per germline. CDR3 in DNA: TGTGCCAGCAGCCTTTACACTAGCGGGAGCATTTTGGAGCAGTTCTTC. Translated, it gives CASSLYTSGSILEQFF.

V gene TRBV7-2 combines with J gene TRBJ2-7, with D uncertain. Trimming removed 5 bases at V and 0 bases at J, with 8 bases between. The CDR3 contains 13 residues. Germline CDR1 and CDR2: SGHTA and FQGNSA. CDR3 DNA sequence: TGTGCCAGCAGCCCCCGAAGCTCCTACGAGCAGTACTTC. Translating gives CASSPRSSYEQYF.

This sequence joins TRBV14 and TRBJ2-7; 10 bases line up with TRBD1. The V and J ends lost 0 bases and 4 bases, in that order; junction bases with no gene match: 9. This CDR3 comprises 17 residues. Germline CDR1 SGHDN, CDR2 FVKESK. The CDR3 nucleotides are TGTGCCAGCAGCCAAGATTATCCGGGACAGGGGAATTACGAGCAGTACTTC. It translates to CASSQDYPGQGNYEQYF.

The CDR3: CASTSTDTQYF. Here the CDR3 DNA reads TGTGCCAGCACCTCCACAGATACGCAGTATTTT. The chain is built from TRBV5-8 and TRBJ2-3; D remains ambiguous. Germline CDR1 is SGHTS and CDR2 is YDEGEE. This CDR3 is 11 amino acids long. The ends were cut back, 6 bases at V and 2 bases at J, with 4 bases in the middle.

The chain is built from TRBV27 and TRBJ2-4; 13 nucleotides agree with TRBD2. Germline V gene sequence: CDR1 MNHEY, CDR2 SMNVEV (reference sequence). The V gene end was trimmed by 8 bases and the J gene end by 1 base; junction bases not matched to a gene: 8. The length of the CDR3 is 17 residues. The CDR3 bases are TGTGCCAGCGCACTAGCGGGAGGGCCTGTGGCCAAAAACATTCAGTACTTC. This translates into CASALAGGPVAKNIQYF.

The V call is TRBV11-2, the J call TRBJ2-2, with a possible D match to TRBD1 (6 bases). Trimming cost V 2 bases and J 5 bases, with 12 bases left between them. The CDR3 spans 15 residues. The germline V gene has CDR1 SGHAT and CDR2 FQNNGV. The chain's CDR3 is CASSLITGTTGELFF. The CDR3 nucleotides are TGTGCCAGCAGCTTAATCACAGGGACGACCGGGGAGCTGTTTTTT.

CDR3 nucleotide sequence: TGTGCCAGCAGTTCCCCGGGGAGCGGAAGTTCATACGAGCAGTACTTC. It yields the protein CASSSPGSGSSYEQYF. J is TRBJ2-7 and V is TRBV28, with a possible D match to TRBD2 (5 bases). The V end lost 4 bases, the J end lost 4 bases, and 20 bases lay between the germline ends. CDR1 and CDR2 from the germline V gene are MDHEN and SYDVKM. The CDR3 loop spans 16 amino acids.

V and J are TRBV4-1 and TRBJ2-5, with D possibly TRBD2 on 5 matching bases. Germline CDR1 MGHRA, CDR2 YSYEKL. The CDR3 spans 17 residues. Trimming cost V 3 bases and J 3 bases, with 20 bases left between them. The chain's CDR3 is CASSQTLSGPWEETQYF. The CDR3 nucleotides read TGCGCCAGCAGCCAGACCCTCAGCGGACCTTGGGAAGAGACCCAGTACTTC.

The V call is TRBV28, the J call TRBJ1-6; the match to TRBD1 covers 7 bases. The CDR3 contains 16 residues. V lost 5 bases and J lost 7; bases outside the gene matches: 11. Germline CDR1 is MDHEN and CDR2 is SYDVKM. CDR3 sequence (DNA): TGTGCCAGCAGTGGATCAAGGGGGCTGGGAAATTCACCCCTCCACTTT. It codes for CASSGSRGLGNSPLHF. Combining the CDR3 with reference TRBV28 and TRBJ1-6 gives the whole variable domain DVKVTQSSRYLVKRTGEKVFLECVQDMDHENMFWYRQDPGLGLRLIYFSYDVKMKEKGDIPEGYSVSREKKERFSLILESASTNQTSMYLCASSGSRGLGNSPLHFGNGTRLTVT.

The chain recombines TRBV6-5 with TRBJ2-7; TRBD2 is a possible D gene (6 bases). Germline lookup yields CDR1 MNHEY and CDR2 SVGAGI. Trimming shortened V by 0 bases and J by 7 bases, and 7 bases separated the two germline ends. CDR3 length equals 12 residues. CDR3 bases: TGTGCCAGCAGTTACTCGGGGGGAGAGCAGTACTTC. Protein: CASSYSGGEQYF.

V usage is TRBV5-1 and J usage is TRBJ2-7, with D tentatively TRBD2 (6 bases). Trimming pared 0 bases from V and 6 bases from J, leaving 16 bases between. In germline, CDR1 is SGHRS, CDR2 YFSETQ. The CDR3 sequence is 15 residues long. As DNA, the CDR3 is TGCGCCAGCAGCTTGGGGCCGGAGGGCCCGGCCGAGCAGTACTTC. It is translated as CASSLGPEGPAEQYF.

This sequence joins TRBV5-4 and TRBJ2-3, with no clear D. The CDR3 is 12 residues long. Trimming stripped 2 bases from V and 2 bases from J, with 3 bases between. Germline V gene data show CDR1 as SGHNT and CDR2 as YYREEE (reference sequence). The CDR3 bases are TGTGCCAGCAGCTTCTACACAGATACGCAGTATTTT. Translating gives CASSFYTDTQYF.